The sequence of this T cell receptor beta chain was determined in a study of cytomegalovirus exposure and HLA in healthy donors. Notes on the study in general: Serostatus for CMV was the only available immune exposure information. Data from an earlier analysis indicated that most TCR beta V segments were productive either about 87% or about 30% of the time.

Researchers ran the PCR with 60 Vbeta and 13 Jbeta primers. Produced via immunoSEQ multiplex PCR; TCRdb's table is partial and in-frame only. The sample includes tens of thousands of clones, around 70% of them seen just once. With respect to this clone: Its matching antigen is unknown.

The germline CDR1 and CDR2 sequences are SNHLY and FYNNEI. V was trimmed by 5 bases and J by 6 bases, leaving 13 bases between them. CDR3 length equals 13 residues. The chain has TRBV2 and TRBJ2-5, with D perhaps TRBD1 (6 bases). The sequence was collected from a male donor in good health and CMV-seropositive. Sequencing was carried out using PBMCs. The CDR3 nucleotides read TGTGCCAGCAGTATAGGTAGGGGGAAGACCCAGTACTTC. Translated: CASSIGRGKTQYF.